The 13 T cell receptor beta chains presented below share a single source sample, sequenced in a study of control samples from healthy donors and cancer patients. Assay used: immunoSEQ multiplex PCR; TCRdb lists only in-frame clones, some missing. The table includes about 97,000 clones, around 89% detected once. Sample: blood. Receptors originate from a man aged 25 to 40 in good health.

V and J are TRBV19 and TRBJ1-1, with D unresolved. The CDR3 runs 15 residues. The germline gives CDR1 LNHDA, CDR2 SQIVND (reference sequence). Trimming cost V 1 base and J 0 bases, with 9 bases left between them. The CDR3 loop reads CASSIVGPVNTEAFF. CDR3 DNA sequence: TGTGCCAGTAGTATAGTAGGACCGGTGAACACTGAAGCTTTCTTT.

This sequence joins TRBV18 and TRBJ1-2; 11 nucleotides line up with TRBD1. Per the germline V gene, CDR1 is KGHSH and CDR2 is LQKENI. V was clipped by 5 bases and J by 4 bases; unmatched bases: 9. The CDR3 totals 16 residues. The CDR3 protein is CASSSREDRGPYGYTF. CDR3 in DNA: TGTGCCAGCTCATCTCGAGAGGACAGGGGGCCCTATGGCTACACCTTC.

V gene TRBV11-3 combines with J gene TRBJ2-1; unclear D gene. CDR1 is SGHNT, CDR2 YENEEA, per germline. Trimming left V 1 base short and J 10 bases short, with 8 bases between. The CDR3 is 12 amino acids. CDR3 protein: CASSLVPHEQFF. The CDR3 DNA reads TGTGCCAGCAGCTTAGTCCCCCACGAGCAGTTCTTC. Using reference TRBV11-3 and TRBJ2-1 for the parts outside the CDR3, the full variable domain is EAGVVQSPRYKIIEKKQPVAFWCNPISGHNTLYWYLQNLGQGPELLIRYENEEAVDDSQLPKDRFSAERLKGVDSTLKIQPAELGDSAVYLCASSLVPHEQFFGPGTRLTVL.

V and J are TRBV9 and TRBJ2-7; 8 positions agree with TRBD1. This CDR3 contains 15 residues. Germline loops: CDR1 SGDLS, CDR2 YYNGEE. After removal of 4 bases from V and 5 bases from J, the junction contained 11 bases not matched to a gene. The CDR3 loop is CASSPEGQGAHEQYF. The CDR3 bases are TGTGCCAGCAGCCCAGAGGGGCAGGGGGCTCACGAGCAGTACTTC.

The chain carries TRBV6-5 and TRBJ1-2; 9 nucleotides match TRBD1. V trimming: 2 bases; J trimming: 7 bases; junction bases outside the gene matches: 8. Germline-derived CDR1 and CDR2 are MNHEY and SVGAGI. This CDR3 spans 15 amino acids. The CDR3 DNA reads as TGTGCCAGCAGTTACGATAAGGGACAGGGTCGTGGCTACACCTTC. Translating it yields CASSYDKGQGRGYTF.

The chain links TRBV6-5 to TRBJ2-1; D remains ambiguous. The CDR3 is 14 amino acids. CDR1 is MNHEY, CDR2 SVGAGI, per germline. Trimming shortened V by 0 bases and J by 3 bases, and 6 bases separated the two germline ends. The CDR3 DNA follows: TGTGCCAGCAGTTACTCGAAGCGCTACAATGAGCAGTTCTTC. It encodes CASSYSKRYNEQFF.

Here the CDR3 reads CASSLPGREQYF. The CDR3, as DNA: TGTGCCAGCAGTTTGCCCGGTCGCGAGCAGTACTTC. The chain is built from TRBV27 and TRBJ2-7; D is undetermined. There are 12 residues in the CDR3. Deletions cut 3 bases from V and 6 bases from J, with 9 bases between. CDR1 is MNHEY and CDR2 is SMNVEV in the germline V gene (reference sequence).

The V and J genes are TRBV6-5 and TRBJ2-7, with a tentative D call TRBD2 (6 bases). Germline CDR1 is MNHEY and CDR2 is SVGAGI. V gave up 0 bases and J gave up 5 bases, with 17 bases separating them. CDR3 length: 16 residues. Written as DNA, the CDR3 is TGTGCCAGCAGTTACTCCGCTAGCGTGATCACTCACGAGCAGTACTTC. Amino acid sequence: CASSYSASVITHEQYF.

This clone was seen a single time. V gene TRBV28 combines with J gene TRBJ2-1; tentatively, D is TRBD1 (6 bases). This CDR3 spans 11 amino acids. Germline lookup yields CDR1 MDHEN and CDR2 SYDVKM. Trimming cost V 6 bases and J 9 bases, with 9 bases left between them. Here the CDR3 reads CASRGTLEQFF. DNA of the CDR3: TGTGCCAGCAGAGGGACACTTGAGCAGTTCTTC.

Worth noting for this clone: Other nucleotide sequences from this sample produce the same CDR3. The gene calls are TRBV29-1 and TRBJ2-7; D uncertain. The ends were cut back, 6 bases at V and 6 bases at J, with 15 bases in the middle. Germline CDR1 is SQVTM and CDR2 is ANQGSEA. The CDR3 runs 12 residues. The CDR3 region has the DNA TGCAGCGTCCTGACCCAATCGGGCGAGCAGTACGTC. This sequence encodes CSVLTQSGEQYV.

The V and J genes are TRBV10-1 and TRBJ2-1; D could derive from TRBD1 or TRBD2 (6 bases each). The CDR3 length is 14 residues. Trimming cost V 1 base and J 6 bases, with 10 bases left between them. Germline CDR1 reads WNHNN; CDR2 reads SYGVQD (reference sequence). CDR3 in DNA: TGCGCCAGCAGTGAGTATCCGGGGGCCAATGAGCAGTTCTTC. The encoded protein is CASSEYPGANEQFF.

This chain connects TRBV11-2 to TRBJ1-5; D call uncertain. Germline V lookup: CDR1 SGHAT, CDR2 FQNNGV. The V and J ends lost 0 bases and 2 bases respectively, with 20 bases between them. CDR3 length: 19 amino acids. The CDR3 here is CASSLDRVSAPRGNQPQHF. In nucleotides, the CDR3 is TGTGCCAGCAGCTTAGATAGAGTGTCAGCACCCCGGGGCAATCAGCCCCAGCATTTT.

The CDR3 reads CASSVPGQGARNYGYTF. In DNA form, the CDR3 reads TGTGCCAGTAGTGTACCGGGACAGGGGGCGAGAAACTATGGCTACACCTTC. The chain has TRBV19 and TRBJ1-2; 12 bases agree with TRBD1. The CDR3 has 17 amino acids. Germline values: CDR1 LNHDA, CDR2 SQIVND (reference sequence). The V and J ends lost 5 bases and 2 bases, in that order; junction bases with no gene match: 9.